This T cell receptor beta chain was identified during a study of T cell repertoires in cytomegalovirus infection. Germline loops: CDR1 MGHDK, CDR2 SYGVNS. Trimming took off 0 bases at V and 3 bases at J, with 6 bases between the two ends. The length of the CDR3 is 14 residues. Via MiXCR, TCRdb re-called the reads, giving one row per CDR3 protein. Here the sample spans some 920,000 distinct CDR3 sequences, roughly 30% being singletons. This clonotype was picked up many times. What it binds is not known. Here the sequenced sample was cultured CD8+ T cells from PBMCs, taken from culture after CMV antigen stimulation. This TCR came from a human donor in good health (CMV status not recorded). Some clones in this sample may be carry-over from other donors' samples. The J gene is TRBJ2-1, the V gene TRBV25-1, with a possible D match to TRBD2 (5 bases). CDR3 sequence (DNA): TGTGCCAGCAGTGAATACGGAGGCTACAATGAGCAGTTCTTC. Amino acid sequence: CASSEYGGYNEQFF. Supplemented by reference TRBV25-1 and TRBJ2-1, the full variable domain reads EADIYQTPRYLVIGTGKKITLECSQTMGHDKMYWYQQDPGMELHLIHYSYGVNSTEKGDLSSESTVSRIRTEHFPLTLESARPSHTSQYLCASSEYGGYNEQFFGPGTRLTVL.